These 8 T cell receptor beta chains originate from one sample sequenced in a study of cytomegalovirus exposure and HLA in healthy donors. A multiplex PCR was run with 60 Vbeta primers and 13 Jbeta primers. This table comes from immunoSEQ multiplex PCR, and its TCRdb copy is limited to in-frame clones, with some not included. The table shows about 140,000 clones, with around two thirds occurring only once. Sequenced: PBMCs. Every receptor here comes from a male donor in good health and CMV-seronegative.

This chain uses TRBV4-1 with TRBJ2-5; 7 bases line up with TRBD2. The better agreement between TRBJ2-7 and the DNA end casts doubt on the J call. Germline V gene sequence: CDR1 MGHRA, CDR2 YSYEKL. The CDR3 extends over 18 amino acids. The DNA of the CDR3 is TGCGCCAGCAGCCCGGGACTATTTGGGTTTAGGGAGTCCTACGAGCAGTACTTC. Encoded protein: CASSPGLFGFRESYEQYF.

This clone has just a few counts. For the CDR3, the DNA is TGCAGCGTTGGACAGGCTGATGGCTACACCTTC. Amino acid sequence: CSVGQADGYTF. V and J are TRBV29-1 and TRBJ1-2; a weak D match, TRBD1 (6 bases). The CDR3 totals 11 residues. The germline V gene encodes CDR1 SQVTM and CDR2 ANQGSEA. V lost 4 bases to trimming and J lost 6 bases, with 9 bases between them.

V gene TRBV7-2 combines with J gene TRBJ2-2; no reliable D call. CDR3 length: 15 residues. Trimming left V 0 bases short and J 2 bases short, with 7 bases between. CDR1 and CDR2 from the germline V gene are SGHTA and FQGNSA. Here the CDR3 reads CASSLASQNTGELFF. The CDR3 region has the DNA TGTGCCAGCAGCTTAGCGTCCCAAAACACCGGGGAGCTGTTTTTT. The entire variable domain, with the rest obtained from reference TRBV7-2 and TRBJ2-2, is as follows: GAGVSQSPSNKVTEKGKDVELRCDPISGHTALYWYRQSLGQGLEFLIYFQGNSAPDKSGLPSDRFSAERTGGSVSTLTIQRTQQEDSAVYLCASSLASQNTGELFFGEGSRLTVL.

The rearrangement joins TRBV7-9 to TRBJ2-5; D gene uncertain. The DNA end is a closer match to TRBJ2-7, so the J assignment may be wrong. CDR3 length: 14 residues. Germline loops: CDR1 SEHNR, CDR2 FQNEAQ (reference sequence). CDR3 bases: TGTGCCAGCAGTTCTCCCACCAACCTATACGAGCAGTACTTC. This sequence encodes CASSSPTNLYEQYF.

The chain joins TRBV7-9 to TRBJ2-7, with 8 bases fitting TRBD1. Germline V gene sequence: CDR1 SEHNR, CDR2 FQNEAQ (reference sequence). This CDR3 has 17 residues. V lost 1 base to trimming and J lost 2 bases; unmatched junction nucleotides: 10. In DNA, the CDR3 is TGTGCCAGCAGCTTAGGGGCCGGGACAGGCCGTACCTACGAGCAGTACTTC. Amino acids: CASSLGAGTGRTYEQYF. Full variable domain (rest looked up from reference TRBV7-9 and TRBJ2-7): DTGVSQNPRHKITKRGQNVTFRCDPISEHNRLYWYRQTLGQGPEFLTYFQNEAQLEKSRLLSDRFSAERPKGSFSTLEIQRTEQGDSAMYLCASSLGAGTGRTYEQYFGPGTRLTVT.

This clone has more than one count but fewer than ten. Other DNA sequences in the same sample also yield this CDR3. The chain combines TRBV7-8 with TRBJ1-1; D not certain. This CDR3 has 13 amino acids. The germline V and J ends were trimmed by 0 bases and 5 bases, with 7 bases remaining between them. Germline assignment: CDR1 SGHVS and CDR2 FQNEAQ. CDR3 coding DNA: TGTGCCAGCAGCTTAGCGGCGGGGACTGAAGCTTTCTTT. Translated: CASSLAAGTEAFF. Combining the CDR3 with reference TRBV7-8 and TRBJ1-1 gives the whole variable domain GAGVSQSPRYKVAKRGQDVALRCDPISGHVSLFWYQQALGQGPEFLTYFQNEAQLDKSGLPSDRFFAERPEGSVSTLKIQRTQQEDSAVYLCASSLAAGTEAFFGQGTRLTVV.

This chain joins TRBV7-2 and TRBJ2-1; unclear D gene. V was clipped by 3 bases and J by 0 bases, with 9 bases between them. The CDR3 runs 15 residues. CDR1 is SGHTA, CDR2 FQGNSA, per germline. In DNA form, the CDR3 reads TGTGCCAGCAGCTTTAGTTACAGCTCCTACAATGAGCAGTTCTTC. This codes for CASSFSYSSYNEQFF.

CDR3 coding DNA: TGTGCCAGCCAGCCTGGGACAGGGTACACAGATACGCAGTATTTT. This encodes CASQPGTGYTDTQYF. This rearrangement joins TRBV19 to TRBJ2-3; 9 nucleotides line up with TRBD1. V lost 9 bases to trimming and J lost 2 bases; unmatched junction nucleotides: 9. The CDR3 contains 15 residues. CDR1 and CDR2 from the germline V gene are LNHDA and SQIVND (reference sequence).